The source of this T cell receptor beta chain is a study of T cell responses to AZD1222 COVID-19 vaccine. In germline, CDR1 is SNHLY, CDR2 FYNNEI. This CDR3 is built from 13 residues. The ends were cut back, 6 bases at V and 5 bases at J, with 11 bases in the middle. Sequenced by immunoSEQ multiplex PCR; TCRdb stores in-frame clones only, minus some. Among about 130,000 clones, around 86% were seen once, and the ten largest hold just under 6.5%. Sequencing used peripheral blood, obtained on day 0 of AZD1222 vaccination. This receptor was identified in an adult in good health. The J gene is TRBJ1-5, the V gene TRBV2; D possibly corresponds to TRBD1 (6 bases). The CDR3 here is CASRRGEDQPQHF. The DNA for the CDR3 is TGTGCCAGCAGGAGGGGGGAGGATCAGCCCCAGCATTTT.